These 14 T cell receptor beta chains were all obtained from the same sample, sequenced in a study of beta chain features in type 1 diabetes (dated 2018 in TCRdb). The library was prepared using the immunoSEQ multiplex PCR assay. The entire amount of isolated RNA was reverse transcribed using the High Capacity cDNA Reverse Transcription Kit, so the sequenced TCRB transcripts were expressed ones. This is the immuneACCESS table as TCRdb keeps it, with only in-frame sequences that have V and J called. A part of the clones is gone; compared with another copy, unresolved V genes explain less than half, and the rest is unexplained. The sample includes fewer than 900,000 clones, with under 20% observed a single time. The ten largest clones capture 0.02% to 0.025% of the sample. Sample: naive CD4+ T cells from blood. What the cell subset or site label conveys for this sample: true naive CD4+ T cells. The receptors were gathered from a woman aged 18-29 years in good health.

This clone was detected only a few times. V and J are TRBV9 and TRBJ2-1, with 7 bases lining up with TRBD2. The V and J ends lost 4 bases and 0 bases, in that order; junction bases with no gene match: 4. Germline loops: CDR1 SGDLS, CDR2 YYNGEE. The CDR3 runs to 15 residues. The CDR3 protein is CASSSRGDSYNEQFF. The CDR3 nucleotides are TGTGCCAGCAGCAGTCGGGGGGACTCCTACAATGAGCAGTTCTTC.

This clone was observed a handful of times. The rearrangement uses TRBV7-2 and TRBJ1-5, with D hard to call. The CDR3 totals 18 residues. Between the trimmed V and J ends, which lost 5 bases and 5 bases, there was a span of 25 bases. The germline CDR1 and CDR2 sequences are SGHTA and FQGNSA. The CDR3 nucleotides read TGTGCCAGCAGCCGCGAACGTCGAGCCTCCCGCTGGGATCAGCCCCAGCATTTT. The encoded protein is CASSRERRASRWDQPQHF.

This clone was recorded a few times. The V gene is TRBV18, the J gene TRBJ2-7, with a weak D call TRBD1 (6 bases). This CDR3 spans 14 amino acids. The V and J ends lost 4 bases and 1 base respectively, with 11 bases between them. Germline CDR1 KGHSH, CDR2 LQKENI. CDR3 sequence: CASSRDTVSYEQYF. The DNA of the CDR3 is TGTGCCAGCTCACGGGACACGGTTTCCTACGAGCAGTACTTC.

This rearrangement joins TRBV19 to TRBJ2-1; D not resolved. V was shortened by 8 bases and J by 0 bases, with 14 bases between the two germline ends. Germline CDR1 LNHDA, CDR2 SQIVND (reference sequence). The CDR3 covers 15 residues. The CDR3: CASGNLASSYNEQFF. DNA of the CDR3: TGTGCCAGTGGGAATTTGGCCAGCTCCTACAATGAGCAGTTCTTC.

The genes are TRBV6-6 and TRBJ1-1; D is unclear. V lost 5 bases and J lost 6, with 7 bases in between. The germline V gene encodes CDR1 MNHNY and CDR2 SVGAGI (reference sequence). This CDR3 has 11 residues. In DNA, the CDR3 is TGTGCCAGCAGTCGGACCCCTGAAGCTTTCTTT. It encodes CASSRTPEAFF.

This clone was seen only a few times. The V and J genes are TRBV14 and TRBJ2-7, with D possibly matching TRBD1 (6 bases). CDR1 is SGHDN, CDR2 FVKESK, per germline. The V gene lost 3 bases and the J gene lost 3 bases, with 9 bases spanning the gap. CDR3 length: 13 amino acids. The CDR3 DNA reads as TGTGCCAGCAGCCACCGGGACAACTACGAGCAGTACTTC. Protein sequence: CASSHRDNYEQYF.

The chain recombines TRBV4-1 with TRBJ2-6, with no clear D. The CDR3 has 17 amino acids. CDR1 is MGHRA and CDR2 is YSYEKL in the germline V gene. Trimming pared 1 base from V and 1 base from J, leaving 11 bases between. The CDR3 loop reads CASSQAVVVSGANVLTF. CDR3 bases: TGCGCCAGCAGCCAAGCTGTAGTCGTGTCTGGGGCCAACGTCCTGACTTTC.

This clone was counted a few times. Other nucleotide sequences from this sample produce the same CDR3. The chain recombines TRBV28 with TRBJ2-7; D remains unclear. V was clipped by 8 bases and J by 1 base, with 12 bases between them. The CDR3 is made up of 13 amino acids. CDR1 is MDHEN, CDR2 SYDVKM, per germline. The CDR3 DNA reads as TGTGCCAGCTCCTTACGTTTATCCTACGAGCAGTACTTC. It codes for CASSLRLSYEQYF.

The chain couples TRBV29-1 to TRBJ2-1; D is undetermined. The germline V and J ends were trimmed by 5 bases and 9 bases, with 14 bases remaining between them. Germline V gene lookup returns CDR1 SQVTM and CDR2 ANQGSEA. This CDR3 is built from 12 residues. The CDR3 DNA follows: TGCAGCGTTATCGCTCTACATTCTGAGCAGTTCTTC. Translation gives CSVIALHSEQFF.

Only a few counts were recorded for this clone. The chain combines TRBV18 with TRBJ2-4; D is perhaps TRBD1 (7 bases). Looked up from germline, CDR1 is KGHSH and CDR2 is LQKENI. This CDR3 is built from 14 residues. Trimming pared 6 bases from V and 8 bases from J, leaving 17 bases between. CDR3 sequence: CASSPPAGGYIQYF. The CDR3 DNA reads as TGTGCCAGCTCCCCGCCGGCAGGGGGGTACATTCAGTACTTC.

The chain carries TRBV4-3 and TRBJ1-1; D is unresolved. Germline V gene data show CDR1 as LGHNA and CDR2 as YSLEER. The length of the CDR3 is 13 residues. The germline V and J ends were trimmed by 4 bases and 0 bases, with 6 bases remaining between them. The chain's CDR3 is CASSLQMNTEAFF. CDR3 coding DNA: TGCGCCAGCAGCCTACAGATGAACACTGAAGCTTTCTTT.

The chain uses TRBV9 and TRBJ2-1; 7 positions match TRBD1. The CDR3 sequence is 17 residues long. Germline values: CDR1 SGDLS, CDR2 YYNGEE. Losses at the gene ends were 3 bases for V and 1 base for J; bases not matched to a gene: 10. The CDR3 loop is CASSGVGGVRSYNEQFF. CDR3 nucleotides: TGTGCCAGCAGCGGGGTAGGGGGCGTGAGGTCCTACAATGAGCAGTTCTTC. The variable domain in full, completed from reference TRBV9 and TRBJ2-1, reads DSGVTQTPKHLITATGQRVTLRCSPRSGDLSVYWYQQSLDQGLQFLIQYYNGEERAKGNILERFSAQQFPDLHSELNLSSLELGDSALYFCASSGVGGVRSYNEQFFGPGTRLTVL.

This clone was picked up a small number of times. The J gene is TRBJ2-3, the V gene TRBV5-1; TRBD2 matches at 8 bases. This CDR3 has 16 residues. Germline CDR1 reads SGHRS; CDR2 reads YFSETQ. The J segment lost 4 bases and the V segment lost 3 bases, leaving 10 bases of the junction unmatched. CDR3 DNA sequence: TGCGCCAGCAGCTGGGCGCCGGGACTAGTCGCAGATACGCAGTATTTT. Residues: CASSWAPGLVADTQYF.

The gene calls are TRBV5-1 and TRBJ2-3, with 7 nucleotides matching TRBD2. This CDR3 region has 15 residues. V lost 7 bases and J lost 5; bases outside the gene matches: 13. Per the germline V gene, CDR1 is SGHRS and CDR2 is YFSETQ. The CDR3 is CASGRSSAGVDTQYF. The DNA for the CDR3 is TGCGCCAGCGGCCGATCCTCGGCGGGAGTAGATACGCAGTATTTT.